This entry lists 25 T cell receptor beta chains sequenced from one sample in a study of T cell responses to AZD1222 COVID-19 vaccine. The protocol was immunoSEQ multiplex PCR, while the TCRdb copy is restricted to in-frame clones and leaves out a portion. The sample includes 120,000 to 150,000 clones, 89% of them seen just once. Here the sequenced sample was peripheral blood, taken on day 0 of AZD1222 vaccination. These receptors were obtained from an adult in good health.

This clone was picked up one time. The chain links TRBV12-3 or TRBV12-4 to TRBJ1-2; D remains unclear. Trimming cost V 3 bases and J 3 bases, with 5 bases left between them. CDR3 length equals 12 residues. CDR3 sequence (DNA): TGTGCCAGCAGTTTCTCCGACTATGGCTACACCTTC. This sequence encodes CASSFSDYGYTF.

The J gene is TRBJ2-5, the V gene TRBV19; the D gene could be TRBD1 or TRBD2 (5 bases each). This CDR3 is built from 15 residues. Germline V gene data show CDR1 as LNHDA and CDR2 as SQIVND (reference sequence). The V and J ends lost 6 bases and 4 bases respectively, with 18 bases between them. The CDR3 loop reads CASSPDRGMGETQYF. DNA for the CDR3: TGTGCCAGTAGCCCCGACAGAGGGATGGGAGAGACCCAGTACTTC.

The chain uses TRBV9 and TRBJ2-7; unclear D gene. Germline V lookup: CDR1 SGDLS, CDR2 YYNGEE. CDR3 size: 14 residues. The V end was cut by 3 bases, the J end by 4 bases, with 14 bases between. CDR3 loop: CASSAGFDTYEQYF. DNA for the CDR3: TGTGCCAGCAGCGCTGGGTTTGATACGTACGAGCAGTACTTC. The full variable domain, completed using reference TRBV9 and TRBJ2-7, is DSGVTQTPKHLITATGQRVTLRCSPRSGDLSVYWYQQSLDQGLQFLIQYYNGEERAKGNILERFSAQQFPDLHSELNLSSLELGDSALYFCASSAGFDTYEQYFGPGTRLTVT.

This sequence joins TRBV7-2 and TRBJ2-1; D gene unclear. Germline values: CDR1 SGHTA, CDR2 FQGNSA. The ends were cut back, 0 bases at V and 5 bases at J, with 5 bases in the middle. There are 13 residues in the CDR3. The CDR3 reads CASSLAENNEQFF. CDR3 coding DNA: TGTGCCAGCAGCTTAGCGGAAAACAATGAGCAGTTCTTC.

V usage is TRBV27 and J usage is TRBJ2-7, with 9 bases matching TRBD1. This CDR3 has 15 residues. V lost 7 bases to trimming and J lost 2 bases; unmatched junction nucleotides: 9. CDR1 and CDR2 from the germline V gene are MNHEY and SMNVEV (reference sequence). The CDR3 here is CASNYLQGAPYEQYF. The DNA for the CDR3 is TGTGCCAGCAATTATTTACAGGGGGCCCCCTACGAGCAGTACTTC.

The gene calls are TRBV11-2 and TRBJ1-2; 8 bases map to TRBD1. The CDR3 covers 15 residues. CDR1 SGHAT and CDR2 FQNNGV come from the germline V gene. V trimming: 1 base; J trimming: 5 bases; junction bases outside the gene matches: 6. The CDR3 reads CASSLVVQGAYGYTF. The DNA for the CDR3 is TGTGCCAGCAGCTTAGTTGTGCAGGGGGCATATGGCTACACCTTC.

V is TRBV28 and J is TRBJ2-4, with D unresolved. The CDR3 runs to 13 residues. V lost 6 bases and J lost 0, with 6 bases in between. CDR1 is MDHEN, CDR2 SYDVKM, per germline. CDR3 sequence reads: CASRRLAKNIQYF. CDR3 DNA sequence: TGTGCCAGCAGACGGCTAGCCAAAAACATTCAGTACTTC. Full variable domain (missing parts from reference TRBV28 and TRBJ2-4): DVKVTQSSRYLVKRTGEKVFLECVQDMDHENMFWYRQDPGLGLRLIYFSYDVKMKEKGDIPEGYSVSREKKERFSLILESASTNQTSMYLCASRRLAKNIQYFGAGTRLSVL.

This clone has only one observation. The CDR3 DNA reads TGTGCCAGCAGTCTCGATAACTATGGCTACACCTTC. Residues: CASSLDNYGYTF. This chain links TRBV12-3 or TRBV12-4 with TRBJ1-2; D is unresolved. The CDR3 loop spans 12 amino acids. With 5 bases removed from V and 1 base from J, the gap between germline ends came to 5 bases.

This clone occurred once. The chain combines TRBV7-8 with TRBJ2-5; TRBD2 matches at 7 bases. Germline loops: CDR1 SGHVS, CDR2 FQNEAQ. J lost 3 bases, V lost 5 bases, and 12 bases had no gene match. This CDR3 is built from 16 residues. Here the CDR3 reads CASSRNSGTLEETQYF. In DNA, the CDR3 is TGTGCCAGCAGCCGTAACAGCGGGACCCTAGAAGAGACCCAGTACTTC.

This chain joins TRBV6-5 and TRBJ2-7, with 8 positions matching TRBD1. Germline V gene data show CDR1 as MNHEY and CDR2 as SVGAGI. The CDR3 has 15 amino acids. V lost 2 bases and J lost 0; bases outside the gene matches: 3. CDR3 nucleotides: TGTGCCAGCAGTTACCCGACAGGGGTCTCCTACGAGCAGTACTTC. Its protein product is CASSYPTGVSYEQYF.

The J gene is TRBJ1-1, the V gene TRBV7-8, with unresolved D. This CDR3 contains 15 residues. Trimming pared 2 bases from V and 2 bases from J, leaving 12 bases between. CDR1 and CDR2 (germline): SGHVS, FQNEAQ. The CDR3 DNA follows: TGTGCCAGCAGCTTAATCGAGGGTTCCAACACTGAAGCTTTCTTT. Protein sequence: CASSLIEGSNTEAFF.

This chain connects TRBV7-8 to TRBJ1-1; a weak D match, TRBD1 (5 bases). The germline gives CDR1 SGHVS, CDR2 FQNEAQ. This CDR3 region has 15 residues. V lost 1 base to trimming and J lost 1 base, with 10 bases between them. The CDR3 is CASSLVGQGNTEAFF. In DNA, the CDR3 is TGTGCCAGCAGCTTAGTGGGGCAGGGGAACACTGAAGCTTTCTTT. Looking up the rest from reference TRBV7-8 and TRBJ1-1 gives the full variable domain: GAGVSQSPRYKVAKRGQDVALRCDPISGHVSLFWYQQALGQGPEFLTYFQNEAQLDKSGLPSDRFFAERPEGSVSTLKIQRTQQEDSAVYLCASSLVGQGNTEAFFGQGTRLTVV.

The CDR3 nucleotides read TGTGCCAGCAGCGCCGGGACAGGGGCTTTGAGCACCTTC. This codes for CASSAGTGALSTF. This chain connects TRBV5-5 to TRBJ1-2; 10 nucleotides line up with TRBD1. With V trimmed by 4 bases and J by 13 bases, 10 bases remained unmatched. CDR1 SGHKS and CDR2 YYEKEE come from the germline V gene (reference sequence). This CDR3 is built from 13 residues.

V usage is TRBV5-4 and J usage is TRBJ1-2; D not certain. Trimming cost V 0 bases and J 2 bases, with 8 bases left between them. Germline CDR1 reads SGHNT; CDR2 reads YYREEE (reference sequence). This CDR3 has 14 residues. The CDR3 loop reads CASSLGSENYGYTF. The DNA for the CDR3 is TGTGCCAGCAGCTTGGGGAGCGAAAACTATGGCTACACCTTC.

The genes are TRBV5-1 and TRBJ2-1; the match to TRBD2 covers 11 bases. Trimming took 3 bases from V and 5 from J; bases not matched to a gene: 16. The CDR3 covers 19 residues. Germline V gene data show CDR1 as SGHRS and CDR2 as YFSETQ. CDR3 loop: CASSWTGTSGLRGDNEQFF. The CDR3 DNA is TGCGCCAGCAGCTGGACCGGGACTAGCGGACTCCGGGGGGACAATGAGCAGTTCTTC.

The J gene is TRBJ2-3, the V gene TRBV11-2, with a possible D match to TRBD1 (6 bases). From germline, CDR1 is SGHAT and CDR2 FQNNGV. The V and J ends lost 1 base and 9 bases respectively, with 17 bases between them. The CDR3 totals 15 residues. The CDR3 loop is CASSLGDTTAGTQYF. The CDR3 DNA reads TGTGCCAGCAGCTTAGGGGACACCACCGCAGGGACGCAGTATTTT.

V usage is TRBV15 and J usage is TRBJ2-1, with 14 bases aligning to TRBD2. Trimming cost V 3 bases and J 7 bases; bases outside gene matches: 8. Germline V gives CDR1 LNHNV, CDR2 YYDKDF (reference sequence). The CDR3 runs to 17 residues. For the CDR3, the DNA is TGTGCCACCAGCAGCGCCTCGACTAGCGGGAGGGCAAATGAGCAGTTCTTC. It specifies CATSSASTSGRANEQFF.

The CDR3, as DNA: TGCGCCAGTAAGACTTCACCTAGCGAAACCTACGAGCAGTACTTC. Protein sequence: CASKTSPSETYEQYF. The chain is built from TRBV5-1 and TRBJ2-7; maybe TRBD2 (6 bases). The CDR3 covers 15 residues. Trimming shortened V by 8 bases and J by 2 bases, and 20 bases separated the two germline ends. Germline V gene sequence: CDR1 SGHRS, CDR2 YFSETQ.

The chain links TRBV10-1 to TRBJ2-1; D gene ambiguous. Germline V gene lookup returns CDR1 WNHNN and CDR2 SYGVQD (reference sequence). The CDR3 is made up of 14 amino acids. Trimming left V 4 bases short and J 6 bases short, with 13 bases between. CDR3 region: CASSGPHAANEQFF. CDR3 bases: TGCGCCAGCAGTGGCCCCCATGCAGCCAATGAGCAGTTCTTC.

V is TRBV19 and J is TRBJ2-1; D possibly corresponds to TRBD2 (5 bases). CDR1 is LNHDA, CDR2 SQIVND, per germline (reference sequence). V lost 11 bases to trimming and J lost 10 bases, with 15 bases between them. The CDR3 has 11 amino acids. This chain's CDR3 is CASATTGEQFF. In nucleotides, the CDR3 is TGTGCCTCCGCAACGACGGGAGAGCAGTTCTTC.

V gene TRBV7-9 combines with J gene TRBJ2-3; TRBD1 matches 8 bases. The CDR3 totals 16 residues. CDR1 is SEHNR, CDR2 FQNEAQ, per germline (reference sequence). The V and J ends lost 4 bases and 0 bases, in that order; junction bases with no gene match: 6. CDR3 coding DNA: TGTGCCAGCAGCTCACGACAGGGGAGAAGCACAGATACGCAGTATTTT. Encoded protein: CASSSRQGRSTDTQYF.

The chain employs TRBV15 and TRBJ1-5; D is uncertain. The CDR3 spans 17 residues. Germline-derived CDR1 and CDR2 are LNHNV and YYDKDF (reference sequence). V was pared by 0 bases and J by 3 bases, with 15 bases between. This CDR3 reads CATSRDPPSRDNQPQHF. CDR3 DNA sequence: TGTGCCACCAGCAGAGATCCGCCGTCCCGGGACAATCAGCCCCAGCATTTT.

The chain joins TRBV7-9 to TRBJ2-3, with a possible D match to TRBD2 (6 bases). Trimming shortened V by 6 bases and J by 0 bases, and 10 bases separated the two germline ends. This CDR3 region has 14 residues. Germline CDR1 is SEHNR and CDR2 is FQNEAQ (reference sequence). Written as DNA, the CDR3 is TGTGCCAGCAGAGGGCTAGCGAGCACAGATACGCAGTATTTT. Translated: CASRGLASTDTQYF.

The V and J genes are TRBV23-1 and TRBJ2-7, with 15 positions matching TRBD2. TRBV23-1 is designated an ORF whose function remains uncertain. The length of the CDR3 is 19 residues. V lost 2 bases to trimming and J lost 1 base; unmatched junction nucleotides: 9. The CDR3 loop reads CASSQPGTSGRRRSYEQYF. The CDR3, as DNA: TGCGCCAGCAGTCAACCCGGGACTAGCGGGAGGCGTCGTTCCTACGAGCAGTACTTC.

V gene TRBV7-2 combines with J gene TRBJ1-6, with TRBD1 as a possible D gene (6 bases). The CDR3 spans 14 residues. Looked up from germline, CDR1 is SGHTA and CDR2 is FQGNSA. V was trimmed by 2 bases and J by 8 bases, leaving 10 bases between them. The CDR3 protein is CASSLLGGDSPLHF. The CDR3 nucleotides read TGTGCCAGCAGCTTATTAGGGGGGGATTCACCCCTCCACTTT.